A single sample is the source of the 10 T cell receptor beta chains below, sequenced in a study of shared clonotypes between healthy human individuals. The repertoire was sequenced with immunoSEQ multiplex PCR; TCRdb's copy has only in-frame clones and lacks some. The sample carries 1 million to 1.2 million clones, about 72% recorded once. Sequenced material: memory CD4+ T cells from PBMCs. Subset reported: CD45RA-negative fraction. These receptors originate from a man aged 18 to 29 in good health. Some clones in this sample may be carry-over from other donors' samples.

The rearrangement joins TRBV18 to TRBJ2-7; TRBD1 matches 8 bases. The V gene's germline CDR1 is KGHSH and CDR2 LQKENI. Trimming at V came to 6 bases and at J to 3 bases, leaving 7 bases not matched to a gene. The CDR3 spans 14 residues. The CDR3 loop is CASSLQGEFYEQYF. The CDR3 DNA reads TGTGCCAGCTCCCTACAGGGGGAGTTCTACGAGCAGTACTTC.

The V and J genes are TRBV19 and TRBJ2-7, with TRBD1 matching over 9 bases. The CDR3 totals 13 residues. The J segment lost 3 bases and the V segment lost 4 bases, leaving 1 base of the junction unmatched. CDR1 is LNHDA, CDR2 SQIVND, per germline (reference sequence). CDR3 region: CASSRGQGYEQYF. For the CDR3, the DNA is TGTGCCAGTAGTAGGGGACAGGGCTACGAGCAGTACTTC.

The V and J genes are TRBV5-4 and TRBJ2-1; 13 bases map to TRBD2. The CDR3 is made up of 16 amino acids. Germline CDR1 SGHNT, CDR2 YYREEE (reference sequence). The J segment lost 2 bases and the V segment lost 4 bases, leaving 3 bases of the junction unmatched. The CDR3 spells CASSHGTSGTYNEQFF. DNA of the CDR3: TGTGCCAGCAGCCACGGGACTAGCGGGACCTACAATGAGCAGTTCTTC.

The chain is built from TRBV5-3 and TRBJ2-3; no clear D. TRBV5-3 is flagged as an ORF with uncertain function. CDR3 length: 13 amino acids. V was cut by 4 bases and J by 6 bases, with 12 bases left in between. CDR3 loop: CARSPPPEDTQYF. The CDR3 bases are TGTGCCAGAAGCCCACCCCCCGAGGATACGCAGTATTTT.

V is TRBV15 and J is TRBJ1-4, with 7 bases lining up with TRBD1. V was clipped by 0 bases and J by 5 bases; unmatched bases: 3. The CDR3 sequence is 15 residues long. Germline CDR1 reads LNHNV; CDR2 reads YYDKDF (reference sequence). The CDR3 coding sequence is TGTGCCACCAGCAGAGAAGGGACAGTGAATGAAAAACTGTTTTTT. This codes for CATSREGTVNEKLFF.

This sequence joins TRBV7-9 and TRBJ2-1, with a tentative D call TRBD1 (5 bases). The V and J ends lost 6 bases and 7 bases respectively, with 19 bases between them. The V gene's germline CDR1 is SEHNR and CDR2 FQNEAQ (reference sequence). This CDR3 is 15 amino acids long. The CDR3 coding sequence is TGTGCCAGCAGTTATTCGCCGGCAGGGTTGAATGAGCAGTTCTTC. Amino acids: CASSYSPAGLNEQFF.

This chain joins TRBV9 and TRBJ2-7; 7 bases fit TRBD2. V dropped 0 bases and J dropped 7; count of bases not matched to a gene: 16. The CDR3 totals 17 residues. Germline CDR1 and CDR2: SGDLS and YYNGEE. DNA of the CDR3: TGTGCCAGCAGCGTAGGTCGGATGAGCGGGGCTCGGTATGAGCAGTACTTC. This gives the protein CASSVGRMSGARYEQYF.

The chain carries TRBV2 and TRBJ2-3; unclear D gene. The CDR3 length is 11 residues. Germline CDR1 reads SNHLY; CDR2 reads FYNNEI. Trimming shortened V by 8 bases and J by 8 bases, and 11 bases separated the two germline ends. DNA of the CDR3: TGTGCCAGCTCCGAGGTTGGTACGCAGTATTTT. Amino acids: CASSEVGTQYF. Supplemented by reference TRBV2 and TRBJ2-3, the full variable domain reads EPEVTQTPSHQVTQMGQEVILRCVPISNHLYFYWYRQILGQKVEFLVSFYNNEISEKSEIFDDQFSVERPDGSNFTLKIRSTKLEDSAMYFCASSEVGTQYFGPGTRLTVL.

The chain recombines TRBV29-1 with TRBJ2-7; 8 positions match TRBD1. V was clipped by 5 bases and J by 2 bases; unmatched bases: 8. CDR3 length: 14 amino acids. CDR1 and CDR2 (germline): SQVTM, ANQGSEA. CDR3 DNA sequence: TGCAGCGTTACCCGACAGGGGCGAACCTACGAGCAGTACTTC. Encoded protein: CSVTRQGRTYEQYF.

This clone has only a few counts. The CDR3 region has the DNA TGTGCCAGCAGCCAAACGTTGTGGTCCCAGATTCAGGGCTACACCTTC. Its protein is CASSQTLWSQIQGYTF. The genes are TRBV14 and TRBJ1-2; D is unclear. Germline CDR1 is SGHDN and CDR2 is FVKESK. The CDR3 is made up of 16 amino acids. With 2 bases removed from V and 8 bases from J, the gap between germline ends came to 21 bases. Drawing the rest from reference TRBV14 and TRBJ1-2, the complete variable domain is EAGVTQFPSHSVIEKGQTVTLRCDPISGHDNLYWYRRVMGKEIKFLLHFVKESKQDESGMPNNRFLAERTGGTYSTLKVQPAELEDSGVYFCASSQTLWSQIQGYTFGSGTRLTVV.